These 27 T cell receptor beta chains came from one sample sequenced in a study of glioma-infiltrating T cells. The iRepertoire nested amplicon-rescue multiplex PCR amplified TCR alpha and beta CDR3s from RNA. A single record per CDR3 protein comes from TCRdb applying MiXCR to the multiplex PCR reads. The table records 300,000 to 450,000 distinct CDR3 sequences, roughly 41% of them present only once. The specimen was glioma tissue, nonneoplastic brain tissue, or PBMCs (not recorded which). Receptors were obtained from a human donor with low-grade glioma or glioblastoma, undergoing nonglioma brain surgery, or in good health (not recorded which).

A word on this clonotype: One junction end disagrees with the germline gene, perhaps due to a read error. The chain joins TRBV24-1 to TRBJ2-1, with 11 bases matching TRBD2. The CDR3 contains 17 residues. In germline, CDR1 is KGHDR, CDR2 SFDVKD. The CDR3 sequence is CATSDSGTSGYYNGQFF. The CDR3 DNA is TGTGCCACCAGTGATTCCGGGACTAGCGGTTACTACAATGGGCAGTTCTTC.

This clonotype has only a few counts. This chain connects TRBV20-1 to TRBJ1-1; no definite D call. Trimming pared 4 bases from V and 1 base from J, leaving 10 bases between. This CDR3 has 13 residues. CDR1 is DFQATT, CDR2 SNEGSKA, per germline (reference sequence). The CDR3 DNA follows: TGCAGTGCTAATATACACCCGAACACTGAAGCTTTCTTT. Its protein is CSANIHPNTEAFF.

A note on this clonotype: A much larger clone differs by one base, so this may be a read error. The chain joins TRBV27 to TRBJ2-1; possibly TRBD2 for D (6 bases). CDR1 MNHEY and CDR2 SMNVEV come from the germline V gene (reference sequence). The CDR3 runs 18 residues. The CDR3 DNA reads TGTGCCTGCAGTTTGTCTCCGATATCGGGAGTAGGTTACAATGAGCAGTTCTTC. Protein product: CACSLSPISGVGYNEQFF.

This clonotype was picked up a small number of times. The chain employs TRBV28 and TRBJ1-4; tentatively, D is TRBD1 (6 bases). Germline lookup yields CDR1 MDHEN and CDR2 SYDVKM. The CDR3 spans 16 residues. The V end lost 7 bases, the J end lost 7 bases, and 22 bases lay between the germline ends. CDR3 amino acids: CASKDPTGGAGEKLFF. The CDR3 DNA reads TGTGCCAGCAAGGATCCCACGGGGGGCGCGGGTGAAAAACTGTTTTTT.

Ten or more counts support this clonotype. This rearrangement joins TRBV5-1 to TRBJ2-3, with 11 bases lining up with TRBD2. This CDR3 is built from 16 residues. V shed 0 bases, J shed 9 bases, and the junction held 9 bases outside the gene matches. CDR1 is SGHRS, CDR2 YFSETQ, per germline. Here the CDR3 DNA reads TGCGCCAGCAGCTTGGGTGATAGCGGGAGGGCCCAGACGCAGTATTTT. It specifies CASSLGDSGRAQTQYF.

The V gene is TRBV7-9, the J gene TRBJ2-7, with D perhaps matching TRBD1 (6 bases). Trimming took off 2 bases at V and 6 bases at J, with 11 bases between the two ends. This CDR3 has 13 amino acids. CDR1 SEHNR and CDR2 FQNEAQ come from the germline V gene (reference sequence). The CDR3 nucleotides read TGTGCCAGCAGCTTACCCGACAGGCGCGAGCAGTACTTC. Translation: CASSLPDRREQYF.

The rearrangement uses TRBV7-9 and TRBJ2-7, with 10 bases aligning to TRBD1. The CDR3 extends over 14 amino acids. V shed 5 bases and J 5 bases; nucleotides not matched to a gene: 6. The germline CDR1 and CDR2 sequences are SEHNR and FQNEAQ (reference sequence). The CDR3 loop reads CASSQDRGVNEQYF. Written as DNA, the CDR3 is TGTGCCAGCAGCCAGGACAGGGGGGTTAACGAGCAGTACTTC.

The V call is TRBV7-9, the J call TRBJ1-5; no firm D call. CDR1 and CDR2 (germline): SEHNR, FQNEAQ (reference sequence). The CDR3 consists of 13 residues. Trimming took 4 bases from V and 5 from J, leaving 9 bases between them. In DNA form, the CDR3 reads TGTGCCAGCAGCTCCGCTGGGGATCAGCCCCAGCATTTT. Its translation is CASSSAGDQPQHF.

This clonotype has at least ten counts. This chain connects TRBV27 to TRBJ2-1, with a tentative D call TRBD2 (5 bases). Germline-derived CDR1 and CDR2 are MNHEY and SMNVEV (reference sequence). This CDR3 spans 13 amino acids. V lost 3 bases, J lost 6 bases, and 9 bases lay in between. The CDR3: CASSFSRANEQFF. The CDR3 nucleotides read TGTGCCAGCAGTTTTTCGCGGGCCAATGAGCAGTTCTTC.

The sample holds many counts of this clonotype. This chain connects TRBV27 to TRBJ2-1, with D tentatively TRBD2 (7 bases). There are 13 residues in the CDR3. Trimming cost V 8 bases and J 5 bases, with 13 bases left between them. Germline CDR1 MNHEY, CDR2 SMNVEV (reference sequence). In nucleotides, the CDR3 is TGTGCCAGCGGGGGGGGCGGGAACAATGAGCAGTTCTTC. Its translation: CASGGGGNNEQFF.

This CDR3 is CASNPTGFNYGYTF. CDR3 DNA sequence: TGTGCCAGCAATCCAACAGGGTTTAACTATGGCTACACCTTC. This sequence joins TRBV3-1 and TRBJ1-2; possibly TRBD1 for D (6 bases). There are 14 residues in the CDR3. The ends were cut back, 7 bases at V and 1 base at J, with 13 bases in the middle. Germline assignment: CDR1 LGHDT and CDR2 YNNKEL (reference sequence).

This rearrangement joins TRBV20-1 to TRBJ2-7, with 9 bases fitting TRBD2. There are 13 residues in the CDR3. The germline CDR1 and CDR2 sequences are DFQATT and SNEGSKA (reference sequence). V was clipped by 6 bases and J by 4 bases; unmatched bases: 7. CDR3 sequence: CSAAPGLAYEQYF. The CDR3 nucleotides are TGCAGTGCGGCACCGGGACTAGCTTACGAGCAGTACTTC.

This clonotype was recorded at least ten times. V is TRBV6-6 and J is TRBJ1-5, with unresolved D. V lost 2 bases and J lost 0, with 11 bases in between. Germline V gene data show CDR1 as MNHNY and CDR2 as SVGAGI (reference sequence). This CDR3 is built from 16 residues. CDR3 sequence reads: CASSYQAPYSNQPQHF. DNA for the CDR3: TGTGCCAGCAGTTACCAGGCCCCGTATAGCAATCAGCCCCAGCATTTT.

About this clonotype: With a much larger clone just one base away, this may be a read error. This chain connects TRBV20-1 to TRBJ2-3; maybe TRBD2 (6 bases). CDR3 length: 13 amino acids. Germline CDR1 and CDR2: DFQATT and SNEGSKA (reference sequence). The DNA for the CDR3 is TGCGGATGCGGGACGTCTAGCACAGATACGCAGTATTTT. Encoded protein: CGCGTSSTDTQYF.

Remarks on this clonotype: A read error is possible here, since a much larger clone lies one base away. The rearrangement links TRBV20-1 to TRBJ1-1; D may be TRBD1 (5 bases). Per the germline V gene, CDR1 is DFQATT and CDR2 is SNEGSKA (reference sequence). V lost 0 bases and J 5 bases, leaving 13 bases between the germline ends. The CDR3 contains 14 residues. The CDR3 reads CSARDLGARTEAFF. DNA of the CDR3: TGCAGTGCTAGAGATCTTGGGGCCAGAACTGAAGCTTTCTTT.

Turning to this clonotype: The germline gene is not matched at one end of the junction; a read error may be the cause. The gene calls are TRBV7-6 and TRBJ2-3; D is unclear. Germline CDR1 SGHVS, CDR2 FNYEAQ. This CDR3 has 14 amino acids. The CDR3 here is CASSLNGERDTQYF. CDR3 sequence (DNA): TGTGCTAGCAGCTTAAACGGAGAAAGGGATACGCAGTATTTT. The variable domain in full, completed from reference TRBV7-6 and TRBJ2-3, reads GAGVSQSPRYKVTKRGQDVALRCDPISGHVSLYWYRQALGQGPEFLTYFNYEAQQDKSGLPNDRFSAERPEGSISTLTIQRTEQRDSAMYRCASSLNGERDTQYFGPGTRLTVL.

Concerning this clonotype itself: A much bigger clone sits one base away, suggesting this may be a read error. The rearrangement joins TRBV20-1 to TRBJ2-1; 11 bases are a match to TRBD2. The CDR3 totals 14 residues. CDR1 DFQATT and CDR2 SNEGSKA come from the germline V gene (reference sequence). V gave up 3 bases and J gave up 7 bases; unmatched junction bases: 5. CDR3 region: CSARLAGGSNEQFF. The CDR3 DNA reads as TGCAGTGCTAGGTTAGCGGGAGGGAGTAATGAGCAGTTCTTC.

CDR3 region: CSVARSGNQPQHF. The CDR3 DNA follows: TGCAGCGTTGCGAGGTCCGGCAATCAGCCCCAGCATTTT. The genes are TRBV29-1 and TRBJ1-5; D unresolved. The germline V and J ends were trimmed by 4 bases and 2 bases, with 9 bases remaining between them. The CDR3 is made up of 13 amino acids. Germline CDR1 SQVTM, CDR2 ANQGSEA. Using reference TRBV29-1 and TRBJ1-5 for the parts outside the CDR3, the full variable domain is SAVISQKPSRDICQRGTSLTIQCQVDSQVTMMFWYRQQPGQSLTLIATANQGSEATYESGFVIDKFPISRPNLTFSTLTVSNMSPEDSSIYLCSVARSGNQPQHFGDGTRLSIL.

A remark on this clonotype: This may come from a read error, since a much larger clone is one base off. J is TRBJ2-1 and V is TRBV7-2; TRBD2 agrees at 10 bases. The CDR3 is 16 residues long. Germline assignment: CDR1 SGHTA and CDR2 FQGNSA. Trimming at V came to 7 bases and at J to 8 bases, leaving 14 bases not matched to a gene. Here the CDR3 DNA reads TGTGCCAGCATCAAGATATCTCTAGCGGGAGTAGATGAGCAGTTCTTC. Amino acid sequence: CASIKISLAGVDEQFF.

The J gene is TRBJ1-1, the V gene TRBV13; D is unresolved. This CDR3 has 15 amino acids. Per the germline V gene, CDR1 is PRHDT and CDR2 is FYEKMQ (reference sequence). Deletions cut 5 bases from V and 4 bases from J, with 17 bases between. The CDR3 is CASSKRTVVGTEAFF. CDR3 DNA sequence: TGTGCCAGCAGCAAACGGACGGTGGTAGGCACTGAAGCTTTCTTT.

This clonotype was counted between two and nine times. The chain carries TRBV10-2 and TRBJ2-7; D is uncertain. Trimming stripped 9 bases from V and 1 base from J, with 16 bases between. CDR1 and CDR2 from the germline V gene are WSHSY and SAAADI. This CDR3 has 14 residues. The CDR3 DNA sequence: TGCGCCAGTCAAGAGTGGTCAGTTTCCTACGAGCAGTACTTC. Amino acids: CASQEWSVSYEQYF.

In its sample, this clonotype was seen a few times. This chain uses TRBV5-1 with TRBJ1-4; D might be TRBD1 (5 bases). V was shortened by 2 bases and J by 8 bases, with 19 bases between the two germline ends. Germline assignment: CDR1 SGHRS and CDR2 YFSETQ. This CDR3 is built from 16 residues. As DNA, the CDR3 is TGCGCCAGCAGCTTTGGACCCCGGGGGACGGAGGAAAAACTGTTTTTT. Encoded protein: CASSFGPRGTEEKLFF.

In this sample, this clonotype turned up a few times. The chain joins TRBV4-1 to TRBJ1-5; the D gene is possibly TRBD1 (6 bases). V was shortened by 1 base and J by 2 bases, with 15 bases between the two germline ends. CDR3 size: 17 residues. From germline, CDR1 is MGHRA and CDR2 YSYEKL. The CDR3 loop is CASSQAVTGGGNQPQHF. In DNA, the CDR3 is TGCGCCAGCAGCCAAGCCGTGACAGGTGGTGGCAATCAGCCCCAGCATTTT.

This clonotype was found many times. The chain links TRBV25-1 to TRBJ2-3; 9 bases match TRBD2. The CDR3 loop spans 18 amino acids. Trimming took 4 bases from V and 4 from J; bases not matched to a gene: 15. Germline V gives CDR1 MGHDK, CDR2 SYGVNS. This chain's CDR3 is CASSALRGQREDSDTQYF. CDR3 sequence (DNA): TGTGCCAGCAGTGCGCTCCGGGGTCAGCGGGAGGACTCAGATACGCAGTATTTT. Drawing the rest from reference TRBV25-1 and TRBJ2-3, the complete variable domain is EADIYQTPRYLVIGTGKKITLECSQTMGHDKMYWYQQDPGMELHLIHYSYGVNSTEKGDLSSESTVSRIRTEHFPLTLESARPSHTSQYLCASSALRGQREDSDTQYFGPGTRLTVL.

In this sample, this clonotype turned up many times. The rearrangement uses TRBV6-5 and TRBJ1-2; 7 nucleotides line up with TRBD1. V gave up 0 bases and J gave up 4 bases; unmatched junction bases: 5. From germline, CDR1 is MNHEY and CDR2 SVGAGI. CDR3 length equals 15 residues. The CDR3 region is CASSYSPTGSYGYTF. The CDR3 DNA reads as TGTGCCAGCAGTTACTCGCCGACAGGGAGCTATGGCTACACCTTC.

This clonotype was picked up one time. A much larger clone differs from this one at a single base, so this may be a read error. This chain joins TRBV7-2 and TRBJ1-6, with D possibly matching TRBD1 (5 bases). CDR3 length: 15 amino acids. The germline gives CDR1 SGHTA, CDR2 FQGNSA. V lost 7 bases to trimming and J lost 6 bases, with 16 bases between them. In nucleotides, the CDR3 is TGTGCCAGCATGACCAGGGTTAGAGTTAATTCACCCCTCCACTTT. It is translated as CASMTRVRVNSPLHF.

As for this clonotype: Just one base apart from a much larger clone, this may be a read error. The CDR3 sequence is CATSRVMMNTEAFF. In nucleotides, the CDR3 is TGTGCCACCAGCAGAGTCATGATGAACACTGAAGCTTTCTTT. This chain uses TRBV15 with TRBJ1-1; D is undetermined. V was clipped by 1 base and J by 0 bases, with 6 bases between them. CDR3 length: 14 amino acids. The germline V gene encodes CDR1 LNHNV and CDR2 YYDKDF (reference sequence).